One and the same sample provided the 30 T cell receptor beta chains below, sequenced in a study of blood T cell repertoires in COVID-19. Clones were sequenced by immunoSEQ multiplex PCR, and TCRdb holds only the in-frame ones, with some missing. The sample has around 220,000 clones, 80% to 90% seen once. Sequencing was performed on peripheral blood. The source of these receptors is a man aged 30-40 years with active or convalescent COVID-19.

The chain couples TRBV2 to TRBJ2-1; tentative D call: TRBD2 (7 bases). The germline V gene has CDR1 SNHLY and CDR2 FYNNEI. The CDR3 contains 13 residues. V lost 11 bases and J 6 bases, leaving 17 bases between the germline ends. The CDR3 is CASGGGAGNEQFF. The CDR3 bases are TGTGCCTCCGGAGGGGGGGCGGGCAATGAGCAGTTCTTC.

The CDR3 here is CASTHTPSGKSTDTQYF. The CDR3, as DNA: TGCGCCAGCACCCACACCCCTAGCGGGAAAAGCACAGATACGCAGTATTTT. The chain uses TRBV5-1 and TRBJ2-3; 9 bases match TRBD2. Looked up from germline, CDR1 is SGHRS and CDR2 is YFSETQ. V lost 6 bases, J lost 0 bases, and 11 bases stayed unmatched. The CDR3 sequence is 17 residues long.

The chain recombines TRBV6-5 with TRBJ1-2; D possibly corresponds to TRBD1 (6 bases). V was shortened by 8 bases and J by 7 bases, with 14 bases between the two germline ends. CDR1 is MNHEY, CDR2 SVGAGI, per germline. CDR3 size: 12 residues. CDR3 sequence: CASLWGRGGYTF. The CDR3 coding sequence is TGTGCCAGCCTCTGGGGGCGCGGTGGCTACACCTTC.

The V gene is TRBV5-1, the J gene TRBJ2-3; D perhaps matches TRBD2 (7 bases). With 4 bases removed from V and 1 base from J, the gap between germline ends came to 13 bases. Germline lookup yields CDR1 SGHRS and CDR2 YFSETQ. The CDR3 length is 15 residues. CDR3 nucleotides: TGCGCCAGCAGCCGGATAGGGGGGGGCACAGATACGCAGTATTTT. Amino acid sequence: CASSRIGGGTDTQYF. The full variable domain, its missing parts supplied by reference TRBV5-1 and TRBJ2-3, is KAGVTQTPRYLIKTRGQQVTLSCSPISGHRSVSWYQQTPGQGLQFLFEYFSETQRNKGNFPGRFSGRQFSNSRSEMNVSTLELGDSALYLCASSRIGGGTDTQYFGPGTRLTVL.

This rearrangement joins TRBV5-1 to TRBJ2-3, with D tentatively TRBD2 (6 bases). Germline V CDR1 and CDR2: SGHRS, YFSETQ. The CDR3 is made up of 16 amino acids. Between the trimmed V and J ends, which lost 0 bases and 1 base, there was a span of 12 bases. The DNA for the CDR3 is TGCGCCAGCAGCTTGGGGGGGACTCATGGCACAGATACGCAGTATTTT. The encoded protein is CASSLGGTHGTDTQYF.

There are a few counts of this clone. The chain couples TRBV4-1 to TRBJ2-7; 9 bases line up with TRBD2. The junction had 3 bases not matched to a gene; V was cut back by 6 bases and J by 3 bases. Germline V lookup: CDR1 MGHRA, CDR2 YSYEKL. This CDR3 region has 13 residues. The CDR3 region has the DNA TGCGCCAGCAGTAGCGGGAGAAACTACGAGCAGTACTTC. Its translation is CASSSGRNYEQYF.

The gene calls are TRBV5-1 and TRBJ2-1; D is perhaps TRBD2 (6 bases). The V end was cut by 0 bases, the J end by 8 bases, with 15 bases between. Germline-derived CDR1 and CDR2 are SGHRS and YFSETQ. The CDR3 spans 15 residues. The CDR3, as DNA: TGCGCCAGCAGCTTGGGGAGGGTGGGGAAAGATGAGCAGTTCTTC. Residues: CASSLGRVGKDEQFF.

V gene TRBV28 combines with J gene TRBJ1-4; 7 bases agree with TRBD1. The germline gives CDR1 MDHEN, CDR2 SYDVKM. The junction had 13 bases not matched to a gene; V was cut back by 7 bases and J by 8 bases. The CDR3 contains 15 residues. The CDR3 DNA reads TGTGCCAGCAACGAACGGACAGGCTTGGGCGAAAAACTGTTTTTT. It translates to CASNERTGLGEKLFF.

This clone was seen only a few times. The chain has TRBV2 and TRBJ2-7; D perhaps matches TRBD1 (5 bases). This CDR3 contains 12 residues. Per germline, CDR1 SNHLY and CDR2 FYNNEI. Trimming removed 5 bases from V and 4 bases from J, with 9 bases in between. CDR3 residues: CASSPQVYEQYF. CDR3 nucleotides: TGTGCCAGCAGTCCACAGGTGTACGAGCAGTACTTC.

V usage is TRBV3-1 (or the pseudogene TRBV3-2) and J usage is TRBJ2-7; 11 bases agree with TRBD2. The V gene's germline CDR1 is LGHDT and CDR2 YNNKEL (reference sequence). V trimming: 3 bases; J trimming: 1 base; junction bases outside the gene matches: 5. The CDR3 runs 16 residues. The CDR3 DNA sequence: TGTGCCAGCAGCCAGACGGGACTAGCGGCTTCCTACGAGCAGTACTTC. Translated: CASSQTGLAASYEQYF.

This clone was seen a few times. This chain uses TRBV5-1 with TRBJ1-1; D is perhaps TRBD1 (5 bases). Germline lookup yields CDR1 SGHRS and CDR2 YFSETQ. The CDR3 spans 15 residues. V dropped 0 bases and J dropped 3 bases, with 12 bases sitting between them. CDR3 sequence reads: CASSLVVGPDTEAFF. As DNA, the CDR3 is TGCGCCAGCAGCTTGGTGGTGGGGCCGGACACTGAAGCTTTCTTT. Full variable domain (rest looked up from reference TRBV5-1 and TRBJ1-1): KAGVTQTPRYLIKTRGQQVTLSCSPISGHRSVSWYQQTPGQGLQFLFEYFSETQRNKGNFPGRFSGRQFSNSRSEMNVSTLELGDSALYLCASSLVVGPDTEAFFGQGTRLTVV.

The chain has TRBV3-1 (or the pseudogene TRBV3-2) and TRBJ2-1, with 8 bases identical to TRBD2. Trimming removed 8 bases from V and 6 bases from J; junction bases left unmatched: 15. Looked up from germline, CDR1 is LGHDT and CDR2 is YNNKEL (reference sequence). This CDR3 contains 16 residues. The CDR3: CASGPSGTRLGNEQFF. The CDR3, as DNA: TGTGCCAGCGGTCCCTCCGGGACTAGACTTGGCAATGAGCAGTTCTTC.

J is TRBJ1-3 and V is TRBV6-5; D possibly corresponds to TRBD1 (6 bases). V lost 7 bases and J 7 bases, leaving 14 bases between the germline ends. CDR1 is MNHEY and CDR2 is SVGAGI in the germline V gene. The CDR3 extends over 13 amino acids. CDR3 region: CASTSTGINTIYF. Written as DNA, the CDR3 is TGTGCCAGCACCTCTACAGGGATTAACACCATATATTTT.

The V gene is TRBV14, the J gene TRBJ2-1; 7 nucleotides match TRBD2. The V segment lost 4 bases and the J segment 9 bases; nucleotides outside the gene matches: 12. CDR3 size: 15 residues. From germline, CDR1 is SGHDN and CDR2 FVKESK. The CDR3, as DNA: TGTGCCAGCAGCCTGCAAGCGGGGTCCCTTGGTGAGCAGTTCTTC. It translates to CASSLQAGSLGEQFF. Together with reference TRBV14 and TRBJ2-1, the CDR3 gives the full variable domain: EAGVTQFPSHSVIEKGQTVTLRCDPISGHDNLYWYRRVMGKEIKFLLHFVKESKQDESGMPNNRFLAERTGGTYSTLKVQPAELEDSGVYFCASSLQAGSLGEQFFGPGTRLTVL.

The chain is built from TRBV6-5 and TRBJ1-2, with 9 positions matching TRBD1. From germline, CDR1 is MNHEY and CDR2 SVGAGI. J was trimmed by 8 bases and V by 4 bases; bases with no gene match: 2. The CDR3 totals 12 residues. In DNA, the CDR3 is TGTGCCAGCAGTTCGGGACAGGGAGGCTACACCTTC. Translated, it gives CASSSGQGGYTF.

The CDR3 bases are TGTGCCAGCAGTTCCCCCCGGGACAGGGCCCCTGGCTACACCTTC. Protein: CASSSPRDRAPGYTF. J is TRBJ1-2 and V is TRBV6-5, with 9 positions matching TRBD1. Germline V lookup: CDR1 MNHEY, CDR2 SVGAGI. CDR3 length: 15 amino acids. J lost 7 bases, V lost 4 bases, and 10 bases had no gene match.

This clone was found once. The CDR3 loop is CASSTRQLTDTQYF. The CDR3 DNA reads as TGCGCCAGCAGCACTCGACAACTCACAGATACGCAGTATTTT. This sequence joins TRBV5-1 and TRBJ2-3; no clear D. The V gene lost 4 bases and the J gene lost 2 bases, with 11 bases spanning the gap. Germline CDR1 is SGHRS and CDR2 is YFSETQ. There are 14 residues in the CDR3.

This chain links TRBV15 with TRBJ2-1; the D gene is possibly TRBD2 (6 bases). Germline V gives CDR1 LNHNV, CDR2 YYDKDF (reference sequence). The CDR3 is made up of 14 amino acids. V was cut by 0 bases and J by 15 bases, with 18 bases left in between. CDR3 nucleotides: TGTGCCACCAGCAGAGATAGGAGGGGCTACCTGGGGTTCTTC. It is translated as CATSRDRRGYLGFF.

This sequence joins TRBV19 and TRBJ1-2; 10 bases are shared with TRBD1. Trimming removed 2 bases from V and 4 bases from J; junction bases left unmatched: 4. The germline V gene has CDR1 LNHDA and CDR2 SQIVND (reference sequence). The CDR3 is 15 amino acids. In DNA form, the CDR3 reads TGTGCCAGTAGTATATGGGACAGGGGAAGCTATGGCTACACCTTC. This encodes CASSIWDRGSYGYTF.

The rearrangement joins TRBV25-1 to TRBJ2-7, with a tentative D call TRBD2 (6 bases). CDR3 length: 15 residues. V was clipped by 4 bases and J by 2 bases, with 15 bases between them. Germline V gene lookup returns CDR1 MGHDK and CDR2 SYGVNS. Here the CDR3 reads CASSGGAIVTYEQYF. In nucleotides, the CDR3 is TGTGCCAGCAGTGGCGGGGCTATAGTGACCTACGAGCAGTACTTC.

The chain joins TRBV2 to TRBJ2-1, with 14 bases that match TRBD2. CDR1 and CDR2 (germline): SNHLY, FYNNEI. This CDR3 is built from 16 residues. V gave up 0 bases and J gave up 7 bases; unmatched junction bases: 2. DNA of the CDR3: TGTGCCAGCAGTGAAGCGCGACTAGCGGGAGGGAATGAGCAGTTCTTC. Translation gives CASSEARLAGGNEQFF.

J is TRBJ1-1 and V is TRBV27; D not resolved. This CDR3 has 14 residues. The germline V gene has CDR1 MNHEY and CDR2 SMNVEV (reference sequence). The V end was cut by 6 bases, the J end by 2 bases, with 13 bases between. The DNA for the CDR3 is TGTGCCAGCAGGTTAGGAGCCAGTAACACTGAAGCTTTCTTT. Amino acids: CASRLGASNTEAFF.

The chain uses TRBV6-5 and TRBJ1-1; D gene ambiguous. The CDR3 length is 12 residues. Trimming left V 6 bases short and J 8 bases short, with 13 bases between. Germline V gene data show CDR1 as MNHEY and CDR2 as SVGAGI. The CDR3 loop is CASRLRTGEAFF. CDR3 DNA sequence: TGTGCCAGCAGACTTCGGACGGGAGAAGCTTTCTTT.

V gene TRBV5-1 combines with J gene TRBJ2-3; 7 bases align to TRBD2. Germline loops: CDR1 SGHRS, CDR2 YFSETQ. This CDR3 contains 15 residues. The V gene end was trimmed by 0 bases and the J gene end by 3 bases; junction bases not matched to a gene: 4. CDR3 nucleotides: TGCGCCAGCAGCTTGGAAACTAGCGCTACAGATACGCAGTATTTT. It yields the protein CASSLETSATDTQYF.

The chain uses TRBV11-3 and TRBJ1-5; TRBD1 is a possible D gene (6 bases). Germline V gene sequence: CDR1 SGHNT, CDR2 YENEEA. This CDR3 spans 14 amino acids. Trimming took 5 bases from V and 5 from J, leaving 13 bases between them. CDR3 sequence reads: CASSKTGLDQPQHF. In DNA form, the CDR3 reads TGTGCCAGCAGCAAAACAGGGTTAGATCAGCCCCAGCATTTT. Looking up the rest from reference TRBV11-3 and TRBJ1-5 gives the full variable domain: EAGVVQSPRYKIIEKKQPVAFWCNPISGHNTLYWYLQNLGQGPELLIRYENEEAVDDSQLPKDRFSAERLKGVDSTLKIQPAELGDSAVYLCASSKTGLDQPQHFGDGTRLSIL.

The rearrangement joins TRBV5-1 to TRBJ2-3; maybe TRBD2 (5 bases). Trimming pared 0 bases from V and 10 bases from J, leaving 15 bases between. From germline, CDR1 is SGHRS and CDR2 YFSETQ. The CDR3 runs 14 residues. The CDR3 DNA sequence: TGCGCCAGCAGCTTGGGGGAGTCCCATATCGCGCAGTATTTT. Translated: CASSLGESHIAQYF.

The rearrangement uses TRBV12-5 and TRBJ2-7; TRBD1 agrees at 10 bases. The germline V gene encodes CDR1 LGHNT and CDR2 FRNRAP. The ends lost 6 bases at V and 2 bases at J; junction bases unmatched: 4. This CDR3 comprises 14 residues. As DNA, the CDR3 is TGTGCTAGTGGCCCCGGGACAGGGGCCTACGAGCAGTACTTC. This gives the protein CASGPGTGAYEQYF. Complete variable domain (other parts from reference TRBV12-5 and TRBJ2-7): DARVTQTPRHKVTEMGQEVTMRCQPILGHNTVFWYRQTMMQGLELLAYFRNRAPLDDSGMPKDRFSAEMPDATLATLKIQPSEPRDSAVYFCASGPGTGAYEQYFGPGTRLTVT.

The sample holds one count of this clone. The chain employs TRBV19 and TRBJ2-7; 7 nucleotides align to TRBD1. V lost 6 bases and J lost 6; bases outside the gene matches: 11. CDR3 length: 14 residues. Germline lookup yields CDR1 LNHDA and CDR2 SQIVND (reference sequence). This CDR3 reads CASRAETRDSEQYF. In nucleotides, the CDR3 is TGTGCCAGTAGGGCGGAGACTCGGGACAGCGAGCAGTACTTC.

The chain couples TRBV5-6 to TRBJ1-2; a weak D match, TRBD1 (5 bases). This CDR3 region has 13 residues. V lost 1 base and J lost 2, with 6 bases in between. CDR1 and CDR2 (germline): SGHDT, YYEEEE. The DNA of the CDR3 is TGTGCCAGCAGCTTGAGGGGAAACTATGGCTACACCTTC. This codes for CASSLRGNYGYTF.

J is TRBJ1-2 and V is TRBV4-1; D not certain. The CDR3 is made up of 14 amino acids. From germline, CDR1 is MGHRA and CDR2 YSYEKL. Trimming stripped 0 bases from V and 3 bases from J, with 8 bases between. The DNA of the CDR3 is TGCGCCAGCAGCCAAGAACTGAGGGACTATGGCTACACCTTC. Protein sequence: CASSQELRDYGYTF.